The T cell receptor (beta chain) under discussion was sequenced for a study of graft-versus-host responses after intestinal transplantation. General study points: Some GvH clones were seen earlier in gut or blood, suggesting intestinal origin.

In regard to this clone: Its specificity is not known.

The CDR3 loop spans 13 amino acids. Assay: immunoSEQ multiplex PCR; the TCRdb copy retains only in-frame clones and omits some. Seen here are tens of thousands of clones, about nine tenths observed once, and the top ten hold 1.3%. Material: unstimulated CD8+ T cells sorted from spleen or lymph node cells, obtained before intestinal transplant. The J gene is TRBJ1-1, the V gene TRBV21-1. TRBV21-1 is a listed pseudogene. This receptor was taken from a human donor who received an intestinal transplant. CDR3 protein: CASNGAVNTEAFF. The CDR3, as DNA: TGTGCCAGCAACGGAGCGGTGAACACTGAAGCTTTCTTT.